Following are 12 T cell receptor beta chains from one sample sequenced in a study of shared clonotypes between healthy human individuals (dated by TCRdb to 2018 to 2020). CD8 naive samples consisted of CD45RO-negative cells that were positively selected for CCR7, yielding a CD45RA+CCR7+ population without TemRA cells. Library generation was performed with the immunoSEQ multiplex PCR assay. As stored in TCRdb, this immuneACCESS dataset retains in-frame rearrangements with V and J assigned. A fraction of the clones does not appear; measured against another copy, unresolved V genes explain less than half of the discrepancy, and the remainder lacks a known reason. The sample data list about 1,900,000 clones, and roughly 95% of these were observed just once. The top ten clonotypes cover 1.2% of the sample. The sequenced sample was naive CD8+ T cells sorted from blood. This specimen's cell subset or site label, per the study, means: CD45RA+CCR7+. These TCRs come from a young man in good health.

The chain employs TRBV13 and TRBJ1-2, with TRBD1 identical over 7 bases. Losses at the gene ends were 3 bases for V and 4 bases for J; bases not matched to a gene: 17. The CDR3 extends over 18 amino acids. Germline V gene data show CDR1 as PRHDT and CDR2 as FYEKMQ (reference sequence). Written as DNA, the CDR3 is TGTGCCAGCAGCTTGGGGGGTGGGAACAGGGGCGTAGGCTATGGCTACACCTTC. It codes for CASSLGGGNRGVGYGYTF.

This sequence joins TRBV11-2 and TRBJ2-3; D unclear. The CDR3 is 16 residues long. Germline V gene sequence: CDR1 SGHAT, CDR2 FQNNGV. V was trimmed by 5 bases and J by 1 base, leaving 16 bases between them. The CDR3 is CASSLPDGRGTDTQYF. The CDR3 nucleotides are TGTGCCAGCAGCCTCCCTGACGGAAGGGGCACAGATACGCAGTATTTT. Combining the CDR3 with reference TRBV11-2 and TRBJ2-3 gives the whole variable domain EAGVAQSPRYKIIEKRQSVAFWCNPISGHATLYWYQQILGQGPKLLIQFQNNGVVDDSQLPKDRFSAERLKGVDSTLKIQPAKLEDSAVYLCASSLPDGRGTDTQYFGPGTRLTVL.

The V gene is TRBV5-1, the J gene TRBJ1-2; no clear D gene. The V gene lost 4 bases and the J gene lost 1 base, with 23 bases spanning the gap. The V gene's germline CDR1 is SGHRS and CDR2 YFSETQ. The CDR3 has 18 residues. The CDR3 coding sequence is TGCGCCAGCAGCGACCGAGACAAGGGAGGGTGGGATAACTATGGCTACACCTTC. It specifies CASSDRDKGGWDNYGYTF.

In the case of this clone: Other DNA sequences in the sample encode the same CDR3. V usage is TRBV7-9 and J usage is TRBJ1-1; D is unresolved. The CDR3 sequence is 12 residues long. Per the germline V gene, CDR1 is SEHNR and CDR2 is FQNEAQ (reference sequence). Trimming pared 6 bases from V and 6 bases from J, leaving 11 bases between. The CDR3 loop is CASSLLGAEAFF. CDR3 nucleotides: TGTGCCAGCAGTCTCCTTGGGGCTGAAGCTTTCTTT.

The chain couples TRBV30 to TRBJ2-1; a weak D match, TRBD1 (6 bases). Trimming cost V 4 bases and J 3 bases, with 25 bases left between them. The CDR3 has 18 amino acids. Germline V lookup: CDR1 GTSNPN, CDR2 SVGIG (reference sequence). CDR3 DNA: TGTGCCTGGACCCAGGGGAGTATCAAAAGGGTGGGCTACAATGAGCAGTTCTTC. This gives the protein CAWTQGSIKRVGYNEQFF.

The CDR3 bases are TGTGCCAGTAGTATAATGGAGTGGAGCTCCTACAATGAGCAGTTCTTC. It yields the protein CASSIMEWSSYNEQFF. The gene calls are TRBV19 and TRBJ2-1; D not resolved. The CDR3 spans 16 residues. Germline V gene data show CDR1 as LNHDA and CDR2 as SQIVND (reference sequence). Trimming left V 2 bases short and J 0 bases short, with 11 bases between. Drawing the rest from reference TRBV19 and TRBJ2-1, the complete variable domain is DGGITQSPKYLFRKEGQNVTLSCEQNLNHDAMYWYRQDPGQGLRLIYYSQIVNDFQKGDIAEGYSVSREKKESFPLTVTSAQKNPTAFYLCASSIMEWSSYNEQFFGPGTRLTVL.

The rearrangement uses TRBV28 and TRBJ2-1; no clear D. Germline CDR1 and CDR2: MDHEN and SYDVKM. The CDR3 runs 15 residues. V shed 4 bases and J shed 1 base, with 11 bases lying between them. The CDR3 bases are TGTGCCAGCAGTTACATAGCCCATTCCTACAATGAGCAGTTCTTC. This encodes CASSYIAHSYNEQFF.

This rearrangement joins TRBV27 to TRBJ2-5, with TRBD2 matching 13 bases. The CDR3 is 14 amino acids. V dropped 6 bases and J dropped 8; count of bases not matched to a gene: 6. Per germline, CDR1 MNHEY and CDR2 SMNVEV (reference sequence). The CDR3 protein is CASSPGLAGATQYF. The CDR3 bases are TGTGCCAGCAGCCCCGGACTAGCGGGAGCAACCCAGTACTTC.

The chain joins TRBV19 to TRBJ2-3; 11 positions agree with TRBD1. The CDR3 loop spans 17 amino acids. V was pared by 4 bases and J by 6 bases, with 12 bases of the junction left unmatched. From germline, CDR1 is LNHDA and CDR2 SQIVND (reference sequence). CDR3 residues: CASSTRDRGFIFDTQYF. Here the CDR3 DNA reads TGTGCCAGTAGTACCCGGGACAGGGGGTTTATCTTCGATACGCAGTATTTT.

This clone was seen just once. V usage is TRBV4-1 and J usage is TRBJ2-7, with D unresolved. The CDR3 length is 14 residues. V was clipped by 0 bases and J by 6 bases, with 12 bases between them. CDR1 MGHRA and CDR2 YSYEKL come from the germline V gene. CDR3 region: CASSQDSLAFEQYF. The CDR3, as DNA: TGCGCCAGCAGCCAAGACAGCTTGGCGTTCGAGCAGTACTTC.

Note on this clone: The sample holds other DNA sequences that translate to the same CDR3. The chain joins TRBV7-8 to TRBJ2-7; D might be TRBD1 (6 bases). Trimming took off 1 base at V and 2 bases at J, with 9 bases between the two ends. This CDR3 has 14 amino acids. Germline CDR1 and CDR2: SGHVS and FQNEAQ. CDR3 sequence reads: CASSLVGTTYEQYF. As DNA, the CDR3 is TGTGCCAGCAGCTTAGTGGGGACAACCTACGAGCAGTACTTC.

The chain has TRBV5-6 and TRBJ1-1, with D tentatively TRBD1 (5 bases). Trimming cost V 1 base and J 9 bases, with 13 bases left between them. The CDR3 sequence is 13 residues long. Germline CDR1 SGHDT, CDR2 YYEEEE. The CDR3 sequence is CASSLWGGEKAFF. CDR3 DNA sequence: TGTGCCAGCAGCTTGTGGGGGGGAGAGAAAGCTTTCTTT.